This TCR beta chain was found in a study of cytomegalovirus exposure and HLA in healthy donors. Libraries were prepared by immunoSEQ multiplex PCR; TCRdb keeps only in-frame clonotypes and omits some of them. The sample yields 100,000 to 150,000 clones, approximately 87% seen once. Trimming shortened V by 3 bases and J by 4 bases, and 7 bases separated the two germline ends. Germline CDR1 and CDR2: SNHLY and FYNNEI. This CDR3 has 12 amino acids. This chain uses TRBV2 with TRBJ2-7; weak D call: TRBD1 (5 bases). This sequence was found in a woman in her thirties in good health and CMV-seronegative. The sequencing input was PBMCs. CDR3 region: CASSDRAYEQYF. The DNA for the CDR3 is TGTGCCAGCAGTGACAGGGCTTACGAGCAGTACTTC.